This T cell receptor beta chain was captured in a study of blood T cell repertoires in COVID-19 (dated by TCRdb to the early 2020s). In terms of the full investigation: Samples from collaborators originated in the United States, Italy and Spain and spanned both the acute and convalescent phases of COVID-19. The samples were drawn from two sources: the first 160 participants of the ongoing ImmuneRACE study, and fewer than 1,500 subjects contributed by 6 global collaborators. Subjects who had been exposed to COVID-19, were actively infected with it, or had recovered from it provided the deeply sampled blood TCRbeta repertoires that made up the dataset. The prospective study material was composed of cDNA or gDNA derived from T cells, B-cell-depleted T cells, or PBMCs. The repertoires were released in a freely available public database intended as a resource for research on the immune response to SARS-CoV-2. Sample metadata almost always included a de-identified subject ID, COVID-19 status, age in years and sex. Where available, HLA class I and class II types were obtained from metadata supplied by the sample provider rather than from assay-based typing.

Sequences MNHEY (CDR1) and SVGAGI (CDR2) are obtained from the germline V gene. V and J are truncated by 6 bases and 6 bases respectively, leaving an intervening sequence of 14 bases. The CDR3 runs 13 residues from the cysteine to the phenylalanine. The retained sequence is limited to the CDR3, 39 bases, with the frame set at the first base. In regard to this clone: There is no known antigen for this receptor. No base qualities exist here, and no much larger clone lies one base off it.

Participants in the prospective study were enrolled through a virtual design, were aged about 18 to 100 years, and lived in 20 to 30 United States geographic areas. In the prospective study, cohorts were assigned on the basis of participant-reported clinical history obtained from a screening survey and a study questionnaire. Recovered participants in ImmuneRACE Cohort 3 were defined by two consecutive negative NP/OP PCR tests, clearance by a healthcare professional, or resolution of symptoms. In the prospective study, mobile phlebotomists collected whole blood, serum and a nasopharyngeal or oropharyngeal swab from each participant. Over an approximately two-month period, participants in the prospective study had the option of providing additional blood draws and questionnaires. Blood samples from the prospective study were shipped frozen or at room temperature prior to DNA extraction. TCRbeta CDR3 regions were amplified from genomic DNA using the immunoSEQ Assay, a bias-controlled multiplex PCR. Per the original workflow: Within the assay, amplification of reference gene primers was used to estimate how many nucleated cells each sample contained. Sequence reads were collapsed and filtered to measure the absolute abundance of every unique TCRbeta CDR3 rearrangement. Productive Simpson clonality was computed per sample as the square root of Simpson's diversity index over productive rearrangements. TCRdb's version of the immuneACCESS table is confined to in-frame rearrangements and falls short of the full clone set. An unresolved V gene accounts for under half of the shortfall where checked; the remainder is of unknown origin. V and J calls and clone size come straight from that table; D and trimming were deduced from the DNA. This sample gives 200,000 to 250,000 clones in total; 84% of them show up just once. The top ten clonotypes cover 5.5% to 7.5% of the sample.

The study at large found these results: The quantity of clinical and demographic metadata differed by source and by participant and was supplied without curation.

The receptor was derived from a woman between 40 and 55 years old who had recovered from COVID-19. The specimen sequenced was PBMCs or T cells enriched from blood (not recorded which). The chain is made from TRBV6-5 and TRBJ1-2; no D gene is confidently identified. The CDR3 is CASRPEEYNGYTF. Here is the DNA: TGTGCCAGCAGGCCCGAGGAGTATAATGGCTACACCTTC.